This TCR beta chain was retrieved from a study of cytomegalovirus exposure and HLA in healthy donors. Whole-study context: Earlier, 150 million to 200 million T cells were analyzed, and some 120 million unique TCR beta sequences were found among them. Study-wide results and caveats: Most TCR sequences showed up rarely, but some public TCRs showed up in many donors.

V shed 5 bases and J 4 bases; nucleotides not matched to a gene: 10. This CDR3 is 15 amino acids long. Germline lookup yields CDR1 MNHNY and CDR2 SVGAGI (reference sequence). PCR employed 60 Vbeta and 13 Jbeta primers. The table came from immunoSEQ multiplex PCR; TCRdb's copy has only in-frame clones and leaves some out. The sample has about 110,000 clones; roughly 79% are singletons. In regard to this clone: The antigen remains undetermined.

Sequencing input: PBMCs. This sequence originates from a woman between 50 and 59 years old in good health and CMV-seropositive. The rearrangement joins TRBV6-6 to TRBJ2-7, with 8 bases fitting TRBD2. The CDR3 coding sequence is TGTGCCAGCAGTCGAACCGGGACTAGTTCGTACGAGCAGTACTTC. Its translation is CASSRTGTSSYEQYF.